These 2 T cell receptor beta chains share one sample of origin, sequenced in a study of CD8 T cells in Susac syndrome. The RNA input was roughly 0.45 to 1 ug, and it was reverse transcribed with random hexamers. TCRdb ran MiXCR on the immunoSEQ multiplex PCR reads and lists one entry per CDR3 protein. The sample includes about 300,000 distinct CDR3 sequences, approximately 90% of them seen just once. The sequenced material came from CD4+ T cells from PBMCs. The receptors come from a human donor with multiple sclerosis.

The chain uses TRBV5-6 and TRBJ2-7, with no clear D. The V gene's germline CDR1 is SGHDT and CDR2 YYEEEE. This CDR3 spans 15 amino acids. The ends were cut back, 4 bases at V and 2 bases at J, with 16 bases in the middle. The CDR3 nucleotides read TGTGCCAGCAGCCCCCCCCCTCGGATTACCTACGAGCAGTACTTC. This encodes CASSPPPRITYEQYF.

This chain joins TRBV3-1 and TRBJ2-2, with 7 bases fitting TRBD2. This CDR3 comprises 17 residues. In germline, CDR1 is LGHDT, CDR2 YNNKEL (reference sequence). V shed 1 base and J 0 bases; nucleotides not matched to a gene: 5. CDR3 coding DNA: TGTGCCAGCAGCCAAGGGACGGGGGGACCGAACACCGGGGAGCTGTTTTTT. The encoded protein is CASSQGTGGPNTGELFF.